The 17 T cell receptor beta chains in this list originate from one sample, sequenced in a study of glioma-infiltrating T cells. Amplification of TCR alpha and beta CDR3 regions from RNA used iRepertoire nested multiplex PCR. MiXCR, applied by TCRdb to the multiplex PCR reads, yields one record per CDR3 protein. Of 300,000 to 450,000 distinct CDR3 sequences listed, roughly 41% were seen once; the top ten hold around 13%. Source material: glioma tissue, nonneoplastic brain tissue, or PBMCs (not recorded which). The receptors shown here come from a human donor with low-grade glioma or glioblastoma, undergoing nonglioma brain surgery, or in good health (not recorded which).

In its sample, this clonotype was seen a few times. This chain links TRBV20-1 with TRBJ1-5, with 7 bases matching TRBD1. There are 12 residues in the CDR3. The V gene's germline CDR1 is DFQATT and CDR2 SNEGSKA (reference sequence). J was trimmed by 4 bases and V by 5 bases; bases with no gene match: 2. The CDR3 is CSAPQGNQPQHF. Here the CDR3 DNA reads TGCAGTGCTCCACAGGGGAATCAGCCCCAGCATTTT.

This clonotype was found many times. V is TRBV2 and J is TRBJ2-2; unclear D gene. V was shortened by 7 bases and J by 6 bases, with 12 bases between the two germline ends. The CDR3 sequence is 13 residues long. Germline CDR1 reads SNHLY; CDR2 reads FYNNEI. CDR3 residues: CASTSVGAGELFF. The CDR3 DNA follows: TGTGCCAGCACCTCGGTGGGCGCCGGGGAGCTGTTTTTT.

The chain couples TRBV7-6 to TRBJ1-1, with 8 bases identical to TRBD1. Unmatched junction bases numbered 8, after V lost 1 base and J lost 4 bases. Germline V lookup: CDR1 SGHVS, CDR2 FNYEAQ. The length of the CDR3 is 16 residues. The CDR3 DNA sequence: TGTGCCAGCAGCTTAGATCCAGGGGGCTCGTTCACTGAAGCTTTCTTT. It yields the protein CASSLDPGGSFTEAFF. The full variable domain, completed using reference TRBV7-6 and TRBJ1-1, is GAGVSQSPRYKVTKRGQDVALRCDPISGHVSLYWYRQALGQGPEFLTYFNYEAQQDKSGLPNDRFSAERPEGSISTLTIQRTEQRDSAMYRCASSLDPGGSFTEAFFGQGTRLTVV.

The chain has TRBV4-1 and TRBJ1-5; possibly TRBD1 for D (6 bases). This CDR3 is 15 amino acids long. Trimming took off 3 bases at V and 5 bases at J, with 14 bases between the two ends. In germline, CDR1 is MGHRA, CDR2 YSYEKL. CDR3: CASSHLWGADQPQHF. DNA for the CDR3: TGCGCCAGCAGCCACCTTTGGGGGGCGGATCAGCCCCAGCATTTT.

On this clonotype itself: This could be a read error, since a much larger clone is one nucleotide away. This chain connects TRBV4-3 to TRBJ2-1; 7 bases fit TRBD2. V shed 4 bases, J shed 3 bases, and the junction held 9 bases outside the gene matches. This CDR3 is 16 amino acids long. Germline values: CDR1 LGHNA, CDR2 YSLEER. The CDR3 DNA follows: TGCGCCAGCAGCCCTCAAGCGGGAACGAACTACAATGAGCAGTTCTTC. This codes for CASSPQAGTNYNEQFF.

This clonotype was observed a handful of times. The V gene is TRBV20-1, the J gene TRBJ2-7; 7 bases align to TRBD2. The CDR3 covers 15 residues. The germline CDR1 and CDR2 sequences are DFQATT and SNEGSKA (reference sequence). Trimming cost V 2 bases and J 6 bases; bases outside gene matches: 13. CDR3 amino acids: CSARNIGNGGGEQYF. The CDR3 nucleotides are TGCAGTGCTAGAAATATCGGGAATGGGGGGGGCGAGCAGTACTTC.

CDR3 protein: CASSLSSGRGNGEQYF. The CDR3 bases are TGCGCCAGCAGCCTATCTAGCGGGAGGGGCAACGGCGAGCAGTACTTC. The rearrangement joins TRBV4-3 to TRBJ2-7; TRBD2 matches at 12 bases. V lost 4 bases and J lost 6; bases outside the gene matches: 10. This CDR3 spans 16 amino acids. The germline V gene encodes CDR1 LGHNA and CDR2 YSLEER.

The gene calls are TRBV12-3 or TRBV12-4 and TRBJ1-2, with 7 positions matching TRBD1. V was pared by 1 base and J by 3 bases, with 5 bases of the junction left unmatched. CDR3 length equals 15 residues. CDR3 sequence (DNA): TGTGCCAGCAGTTTAGAGATAGGGGGCGACTATGGCTACACCTTC. This codes for CASSLEIGGDYGYTF.

The rearrangement links TRBV7-2 to TRBJ2-4; 14 bases agree with TRBD2. Germline V gene sequence: CDR1 SGHTA, CDR2 FQGNSA. The CDR3 runs to 16 residues. V gave up 5 bases and J gave up 8 bases; unmatched junction bases: 8. In DNA, the CDR3 is TGTGCCAGCAGCCCACGACTAGCGGGAGGGCTGGACATTCAGTACTTC. Translated, it gives CASSPRLAGGLDIQYF.

As regards this clonotype: This could be a read error, since a much larger clone is one nucleotide away. The chain joins TRBV20-1 to TRBJ2-3; 10 bases line up with TRBD2. The CDR3 totals 16 residues. Germline assignment: CDR1 DFQATT and CDR2 SNEGSKA (reference sequence). The CDR3 nucleotides are TGCGGTGCTAGAGATCCGGCTAGCGGGAGTGCAGATACGCAGTATTTT. Translating gives CGARDPASGSADTQYF.

The rearrangement links TRBV7-2 to TRBJ2-1; no clear D. From germline, CDR1 is SGHTA and CDR2 FQGNSA. V lost 8 bases to trimming and J lost 4 bases, with 6 bases between them. The CDR3 has 11 amino acids. The CDR3 DNA reads as TGTGCCAGCGCTTTTTACAATGAGCAGTTCTTC. Its protein is CASAFYNEQFF.

As for this clonotype: Being one base from a much bigger clone, this may be a read error. The CDR3 DNA reads as TGTGCCGGCACGAAGGAAATCCAAACTGAAGCTTTCTTT. This translates into CAGTKEIQTEAFF. The chain uses TRBV12-3 or TRBV12-4 and TRBJ1-1; D call uncertain. The ends were cut back, 11 bases at V and 5 bases at J, with 18 bases in the middle. This CDR3 comprises 13 residues.

This clonotype was counted only a few times. The V call is TRBV4-1, the J call TRBJ1-2; D is ambiguous. There are 13 residues in the CDR3. Germline V gene sequence: CDR1 MGHRA, CDR2 YSYEKL. Trimming cost V 0 bases and J 8 bases, with 10 bases left between them. The CDR3 sequence is CASSQDGGYGYTF. CDR3 in DNA: TGCGCCAGCAGCCAAGATGGAGGGTACGGCTACACCTTC.

Notes on this clonotype: A much larger clone differs by one base, so this may be a read error. The chain recombines TRBV6-2 or TRBV6-3 with TRBJ2-7, with 11 bases lining up with TRBD2. The CDR3 totals 18 residues. V lost 8 bases and J lost 3; bases outside the gene matches: 18. CDR1 MNHEY and CDR2 SVGEGT come from the germline V gene. In DNA, the CDR3 is TGTGCCAGCGGTTCACCAGCCTCTTTGACTAGCGGGGTCTACGAGCAGTACTTC. It specifies CASGSPASLTSGVYEQYF.

This clonotype was recorded many times. The chain links TRBV7-9 to TRBJ1-5; D gene unclear. The CDR3 totals 13 residues. The ends were cut back, 1 base at V and 7 bases at J, with 8 bases in the middle. Germline lookup yields CDR1 SEHNR and CDR2 FQNEAQ (reference sequence). Here the CDR3 reads CASSLEGVQPQHF. The CDR3 DNA reads TGTGCCAGCAGCTTAGAGGGCGTACAGCCCCAGCATTTT.

A note on this clonotype: A much larger clone lies one base from this, so it may be a read error. The chain recombines TRBV6-5 with TRBJ1-1; D not certain. Trimming cost V 5 bases and J 4 bases, with 8 bases left between them. The CDR3 runs 12 residues. Germline V CDR1 and CDR2: MNHEY, SVGAGI. DNA of the CDR3: TGTGCCAGCAGTACCCGAAGCACTGAAGCTTTCTTT. It is translated as CASSTRSTEAFF.

This clonotype was seen a few times. The chain employs TRBV11-2 and TRBJ2-3, with 11 bases matching TRBD2. The CDR3 has 16 amino acids. V was clipped by 4 bases and J by 2 bases; unmatched bases: 5. Germline CDR1 SGHAT, CDR2 FQNNGV. DNA for the CDR3: TGTGCCAGCAGCTCCGGGACTAGCGGCTTCACAGATACGCAGTATTTT. Translated, it gives CASSSGTSGFTDTQYF.